The present entry profiles one TCR beta chain with its context. What this receptor recognizes is not known. Base qualities are not recorded, but no much larger clone differs from it by a single base. Explained via the paper, the time point label denotes: sample taken at primary tumor resection. Without any cell sorting, TCR sequencing was performed on whole RNA extracted either from tumor and nontumor lung tissue or from cryopreserved PBMC samples. Donors were some 67 patients with early-stage, untreated non-small cell lung cancer from the lung TRACERx cohort. Only patients with enough RNA available from two or more tumor regions were chosen for TCR sequencing. Spanning cysteine to phenylalanine, the CDR3 consists of 15 amino acids. Of all the DNA, just the CDR3 is kept, 45 bases in frame from base 1. CDR1 LNHDA and CDR2 SQIVND were looked up in the germline V gene (reference sequence). Relative to germline, V is missing 8 bases and J is missing 1 base, with 5 bases of the junction outside any gene match.

Library method: 5' RACE. For sequencing, a NextSeq 500 was employed. To allow correction of PCR and sequencing errors, the TCR library protocol tagged every TCR cDNA molecule with a unique molecular identifier. Regarding the original processing steps: TCR identification, UMI-based error correction and CDR3 extraction were all carried out with Decombinator tools. TCRs above a frequency of 2 per 1,000, corresponding to the top 1% of the tumor frequency distribution, were defined as expanded. Each repertoire was subsampled 100 times to 5,000 TCRs, after which Renyi diversity was computed with the R vegan package. CDR3 similarity networks were built from amino acid triplet string-kernel similarity, connecting CDR3s with pairwise similarity above 0.82. TCRdb reprocessed the public reads (quality trimming at Q25 with fastp, clone calling with MiXCR) and kept in-frame beta chains. Rows are combined by CDR3 protein, so each entry shows the most common genes and DNA. The V and J calls shown here were made by TCRdb, not taken from the authors' results. Across this sample there are about 45,000 distinct CDR3 sequences, with roughly 12% seen only once. The top ten clonotypes cover around 39% of the sample.

The data originate from a study of spatial heterogeneity in lung cancer (dated by TCRdb to the late 2010s). Regarding the study in general: More beta-chain than alpha-chain transcripts were consistently detected, likely reflecting higher beta-chain transcript abundance. In the raw uncorrected reads, each unique combination of TCR and UMI appeared more than ten times on average. In non-small cell lung cancer, the study made a quantitative comparison of TCR alpha and beta repertoires among multiple tumor regions, matched nontumor lung and blood. The study linked features of the TCR repertoire to counts of nonsynonymous mutations, which were determined by whole-exome sequencing of tumor tissue. At surgery, both alpha and beta chains were TCR-sequenced in approximately 210 tumor regions, fewer than 85 matched nontumor lung samples and just over 55 PBMC samples. Study-level results and caveats: Ubiquitous expanded tumor TCRs showed up in blood more often at tumor resection than at routine follow-up. Confirming at a functional level the hypothesis that regional TCRs recognize regional mutations was considered to require additional single-cell paired TCR alpha and beta sequencing.

Recombination linked TRBV19 to TRBJ1-5, and TRBD1 aligns with 10 junction nucleotides. This TCR came from a female donor with early-stage non-small cell lung cancer. The source was PBMCs, collected at surgery. CDR3 protein: CASRDRGMSNQPQHF. The DNA is as follows: TGTGCCAGTCGGGACAGGGGAATGAGCAATCAGCCCCAGCATTTT. Beyond the CDR3, the reference TRBV19 and TRBJ1-5 genes provide the residues; the full variable domain reads: DGGITQSPKYLFRKEGQNVTLSCEQNLNHDAMYWYRQDPGQGLRLIYYSQIVNDFQKGDIAEGYSVSREKKESFPLTVTSAQKNPTAFYLCASRDRGMSNQPQHFGDGTRLSIL.